Listed here are 7 T cell receptor beta chains from one sample, sequenced in a study of T-cell memory formation after mild COVID-19. A single record per CDR3 protein comes from TCRdb applying MiXCR to the 5' RACE reads. The table lists tens of thousands of distinct CDR3 sequences, about 23% of them singletons, with 42% in the top ten. Material for sequencing was PBMCs or a T cell subset sorted from them (not recorded which). These receptors came from a man aged 18 to 29 who had mild COVID-19 (a few samples of this study predate the infection). Cell type and time point are not known.

The V and J genes are TRBV7-9 and TRBJ1-1; possible D gene TRBD1, 5 bases. Per germline, CDR1 SEHNR and CDR2 FQNEAQ (reference sequence). The CDR3 covers 13 residues. V shed 5 bases and J shed 5 bases, with 12 bases lying between them. The CDR3 reads CASSAQGRTEAFF. CDR3 in DNA: TGTGCCAGCAGCGCTCAGGGTAGGACTGAAGCTTTCTTT. The whole variable domain, remainder taken from reference TRBV7-9 and TRBJ1-1, is DTGVSQNPRHKITKRGQNVTFRCDPISEHNRLYWYRQTLGQGPEFLTYFQNEAQLEKSRLLSDRFSAERPKGSFSTLEIQRTEQGDSAMYLCASSAQGRTEAFFGQGTRLTVV.

This clonotype was found a few times. The chain employs TRBV6-5 and TRBJ1-6; TRBD1 might be the D (5 bases). The CDR3 contains 13 residues. The germline V gene encodes CDR1 MNHEY and CDR2 SVGAGI. The V and J ends lost 8 bases and 9 bases respectively, with 14 bases between them. The CDR3 here is CASAYEGVSPLHF. The CDR3 nucleotides are TGTGCCAGCGCTTACGAAGGGGTTTCACCCCTCCACTTT.

V usage is TRBV9 and J usage is TRBJ2-1; TRBD2 agrees at 7 bases. Germline assignment: CDR1 SGDLS and CDR2 YYNGEE. The CDR3 length is 15 residues. The J segment lost 8 bases and the V segment lost 0 bases, leaving 8 bases of the junction unmatched. The CDR3 DNA follows: TGTGCCAGCAGCGTAGGGATGGGGGGGACTGATGAGCAGTTCTTC. It codes for CASSVGMGGTDEQFF. The whole variable domain, remainder taken from reference TRBV9 and TRBJ2-1, is DSGVTQTPKHLITATGQRVTLRCSPRSGDLSVYWYQQSLDQGLQFLIQYYNGEERAKGNILERFSAQQFPDLHSELNLSSLELGDSALYFCASSVGMGGTDEQFFGPGTRLTVL.

The chain couples TRBV27 to TRBJ2-3; D unclear. The CDR3 extends over 12 amino acids. The V gene's germline CDR1 is MNHEY and CDR2 SMNVEV (reference sequence). V lost 6 bases and J 1 base, leaving 5 bases between the germline ends. CDR3 nucleotide sequence: TGTGCCAGCAGCTACGGCACAGATACGCAGTATTTT. This translates into CASSYGTDTQYF.

This clonotype was recorded a few times. This chain links TRBV29-1 with TRBJ1-6; D perhaps matches TRBD1 (5 bases). The CDR3 loop spans 14 amino acids. Deletions cut 7 bases from V and 5 bases from J, with 15 bases between. Germline V gene lookup returns CDR1 SQVTM and CDR2 ANQGSEA. CDR3 sequence (DNA): TGCAGCGGGACACCAAGGGGTCATAATTCACCCCTCCACTTT. Amino acid sequence: CSGTPRGHNSPLHF.

This chain uses TRBV29-1 with TRBJ1-2; no reliable D call. Per the germline V gene, CDR1 is SQVTM and CDR2 is ANQGSEA. The CDR3 is 12 residues long. V lost 7 bases, J lost 3 bases, and 12 bases lay in between. CDR3 sequence (DNA): TGCAGCGAGTCCAGTGCGGACTATGGCTACACCTTC. As protein: CSESSADYGYTF.

This clonotype was seen a handful of times. The chain combines TRBV7-2 with TRBJ2-7; no reliable D call. The CDR3 is 13 amino acids. CDR1 is SGHTA and CDR2 is FQGNSA in the germline V gene. Trimming pared 1 base from V and 5 bases from J, leaving 9 bases between. Here the CDR3 DNA reads TGTGCCAGCAGCTTAGTATACCTCCACGAGCAGTACGTC. The encoded protein is CASSLVYLHEQYV.